This T cell receptor (beta chain) is from a study of T cells in localized non-small cell lung cancer. The data were produced by immunoSEQ multiplex PCR, yet TCRdb's version contains in-frame clones alone and is incomplete. The sample consists of about 2,000 clones, roughly a quarter of them appearing once. This sample comprised normal lung tissue next to the tumor, obtained before any cancer treatment. The sequence was obtained from a female donor of 60 years or more with stage I lung adenocarcinoma.

The CDR3 spells CASSYSIGEWSNTEAFF. As DNA, the CDR3 is TGTGCCAGCAGTTACTCGATTGGAGAGTGGTCTAACACTGAAGCTTTCTTT. The chain has TRBV6-8 and TRBJ1-1; D remains unclear. This CDR3 is 17 amino acids long. Trimming left V 0 bases short and J 2 bases short, with 16 bases between. Germline V gives CDR1 MNHGY, CDR2 SAAAGT.